Shown below are 28 T cell receptor beta chains from a single sample sequenced in a study of OX40 agonist ivuxolimab in advanced cancers. Sequencing was performed with immunoSEQ multiplex PCR; in TCRdb, only in-frame clones are kept and a portion is missing. Of around 53,000 clones in the sample, roughly 90% are singletons; the top ten hold 5.5% to 8.5%. The sequencing used CD4+ or CD8+ T cells sorted from blood, collected in a trial of the OX40 agonist ivuxolimab. These receptors were collected from an adult with an advanced solid tumor such as melanoma, head and neck, liver or kidney cancer.

This clone showed up just a few times. CDR3 coding DNA: TGTGCCAGCACCCCCCTCAACAGGGTAGAATTGAATGGCTACACCTTC. Protein sequence: CASTPLNRVELNGYTF. The rearrangement uses TRBV27 and TRBJ1-2, with D perhaps matching TRBD1 (6 bases). V was clipped by 7 bases and J by 6 bases, with 24 bases between them. The V gene's germline CDR1 is MNHEY and CDR2 SMNVEV (reference sequence). The CDR3 is 16 amino acids.

The chain uses TRBV5-1 and TRBJ1-5; no reliable D call. This CDR3 is built from 14 residues. V lost 0 bases and J lost 4, with 8 bases in between. Germline V lookup: CDR1 SGHRS, CDR2 YFSETQ. The CDR3 DNA is TGCGCCAGCAGCTTGGTCCCCAATAATCAGCCCCAGCATTTT. Translating gives CASSLVPNNQPQHF.

This chain uses TRBV5-5 with TRBJ1-1; 7 bases are shared with TRBD1. CDR3 length: 15 residues. The ends lost 6 bases at V and 0 bases at J; junction bases unmatched: 8. Germline loops: CDR1 SGHKS, CDR2 YYEKEE (reference sequence). Here the CDR3 reads CASTTDGQVNTEAFF. CDR3 nucleotide sequence: TGTGCCAGCACCACGGATGGACAGGTGAACACTGAAGCTTTCTTT.

V and J are TRBV11-2 and TRBJ1-2; a weak D match, TRBD1 (5 bases). Per germline, CDR1 SGHAT and CDR2 FQNNGV. Trimming left V 1 base short and J 7 bases short, with 22 bases between. This CDR3 is 17 amino acids long. CDR3 amino acids: CASSLGAGPIITSGYTF. CDR3 nucleotides: TGTGCCAGCAGCTTAGGGGCGGGACCTATTATAACTAGTGGCTACACCTTC.

The chain is built from TRBV29-1 and TRBJ2-5; tentative D call: TRBD2 (6 bases). Trimming removed 4 bases from V and 4 bases from J, with 16 bases in between. The CDR3 contains 14 residues. Per the germline V gene, CDR1 is SQVTM and CDR2 is ANQGSEA. The CDR3 reads CSVATTLGGETQYF. The CDR3 DNA reads TGCAGCGTTGCCACAACGTTGGGGGGAGAGACCCAGTACTTC.

V gene TRBV9 combines with J gene TRBJ2-2, with TRBD2 matching over 10 bases. V shed 0 bases, J shed 2 bases, and the junction held 4 bases outside the gene matches. CDR1 is SGDLS and CDR2 is YYNGEE in the germline V gene. This CDR3 has 17 residues. CDR3 amino acids: CASSVALAGVNTGELFF. The CDR3 DNA follows: TGTGCCAGCAGCGTAGCGCTAGCGGGGGTTAACACCGGGGAGCTGTTTTTT.

V usage is TRBV2 and J usage is TRBJ2-2; D remains unclear. V lost 6 bases and J lost 4, with 9 bases in between. The CDR3 sequence is 13 residues long. Per germline, CDR1 SNHLY and CDR2 FYNNEI. The CDR3 loop reads CASRSWTTGELFF. Written as DNA, the CDR3 is TGTGCCAGCAGGTCCTGGACCACCGGGGAGCTGTTTTTT.

The CDR3 here is CATSRGYEQYF. For the CDR3, the DNA is TGTGCCACCAGCAGAGGGTACGAGCAGTACTTC. The rearrangement uses TRBV15 and TRBJ2-7; no reliable D call. This CDR3 is built from 11 residues. Germline CDR1 LNHNV, CDR2 YYDKDF (reference sequence). V was trimmed by 1 base and J by 4 bases, leaving 2 bases between them.

V and J are TRBV7-8 and TRBJ1-5, with 8 bases matching TRBD1. After removal of 5 bases from V and 0 bases from J, the junction contained 6 bases not matched to a gene. The CDR3 contains 16 residues. Per the germline V gene, CDR1 is SGHVS and CDR2 is FQNEAQ. The CDR3 DNA reads as TGTGCCAGCAGCCCTGAGGACAGGGTTAGCAATCAGCCCCAGCATTTT. This gives the protein CASSPEDRVSNQPQHF. Supplemented by reference TRBV7-8 and TRBJ1-5, the full variable domain reads GAGVSQSPRYKVAKRGQDVALRCDPISGHVSLFWYQQALGQGPEFLTYFQNEAQLDKSGLPSDRFFAERPEGSVSTLKIQRTQQEDSAVYLCASSPEDRVSNQPQHFGDGTRLSIL.

This clone was observed once. The genes are TRBV18 and TRBJ1-4, with D tentatively TRBD1 (5 bases). CDR3 length: 17 residues. V gave up 3 bases and J gave up 5 bases, with 19 bases separating them. CDR1 is KGHSH, CDR2 LQKENI, per germline. CDR3 coding DNA: TGTGCCAGCTCACCGACCATGGGGCACGGCGGGAATGAAAAACTGTTTTTT. The encoded protein is CASSPTMGHGGNEKLFF.

Comments on this clone: This likely comes from a read error, as the CDR3 has no conserved phenylalanine or tryptophan at its end. V gene TRBV2 combines with J gene TRBJ2-4; a possible D gene is TRBD2 (6 bases). The CDR3 runs 15 residues. The V end lost 5 bases, the J end lost 0 bases, and 11 bases lay between the germline ends. Germline V gene data show CDR1 as SNHLY and CDR2 as FYNNEI. CDR3 sequence (DNA): TGTGCCAGCAGTATGGGGGGACTAGCCAAAAACATTCAGTACCTC. Protein: CASSMGGLAKNIQYL.

In its sample, this clone is medium-sized. The rearrangement joins TRBV7-2 to TRBJ2-7; tentatively, D is TRBD1 (6 bases). The CDR3 has 15 residues. Germline loops: CDR1 SGHTA, CDR2 FQGNSA. V lost 0 bases and J lost 2, with 11 bases in between. The CDR3, as DNA: TGTGCCAGCAGCTTAGCGCCGGGACACACCTACGAGCAGTACTTC. Amino acid sequence: CASSLAPGHTYEQYF.

The CDR3 DNA follows: TGTGCCAGCAAGGGCGGGAACACCTACGAGCAGTACTTC. This translates into CASKGGNTYEQYF. The chain employs TRBV6-1 and TRBJ2-7; TRBD2 might be the D (6 bases). The CDR3 has 13 amino acids. Trimming took off 7 bases at V and 2 bases at J, with 12 bases between the two ends. Germline loops: CDR1 MNHNS, CDR2 SASEGT.

V and J are TRBV2 and TRBJ2-5; D possibly corresponds to TRBD1 (6 bases). The V gene lost 3 bases and the J gene lost 7 bases, with 12 bases spanning the gap. CDR1 is SNHLY and CDR2 is FYNNEI in the germline V gene. This CDR3 region has 13 residues. CDR3 coding DNA: TGTGCCAGCAGTGAGGAACAGGGCAGGACCCAGTACTTC. It yields the protein CASSEEQGRTQYF.

This clone was observed a single time. This chain uses TRBV6-1 with TRBJ2-5; no clear D gene. V lost 7 bases and J lost 3, with 12 bases in between. This CDR3 comprises 13 residues. The germline V gene has CDR1 MNHNS and CDR2 SASEGT. In DNA, the CDR3 is TGTGCCAGCAAAAGTAACCTGAAAGAGACCCAGTACTTC. It codes for CASKSNLKETQYF.

This clone has only one observation. The genes are TRBV28 and TRBJ2-7, with unresolved D. Germline V gives CDR1 MDHEN, CDR2 SYDVKM. The CDR3 extends over 12 amino acids. V was trimmed by 5 bases and J by 5 bases, leaving 10 bases between them. Here the CDR3 reads CASSPQGNEQYF. DNA for the CDR3: TGTGCCAGCAGTCCCCAAGGGAACGAGCAGTACTTC.

The chain recombines TRBV9 with TRBJ2-2; perhaps TRBD1 as D (5 bases). The length of the CDR3 is 15 residues. V was pared by 4 bases and J by 1 base, with 11 bases between. The V gene's germline CDR1 is SGDLS and CDR2 YYNGEE. Written as DNA, the CDR3 is TGTGCCAGCAGCATTGGACATAGGAACACCGGGGAGCTGTTTTTT. The encoded protein is CASSIGHRNTGELFF.

This clone is classed as medium-sized. This CDR3 is CASSSGTDTEKLFF. DNA of the CDR3: TGCGCCAGCAGCTCCGGGACAGATACCGAAAAACTGTTTTTT. The chain uses TRBV5-1 and TRBJ1-4; TRBD1 matches at 7 bases. From germline, CDR1 is SGHRS and CDR2 YFSETQ. The CDR3 has 14 residues. V lost 3 bases and J lost 8; bases outside the gene matches: 7. Full variable domain (remainder filled in from reference TRBV5-1 and TRBJ1-4): KAGVTQTPRYLIKTRGQQVTLSCSPISGHRSVSWYQQTPGQGLQFLFEYFSETQRNKGNFPGRFSGRQFSNSRSEMNVSTLELGDSALYLCASSSGTDTEKLFFGSGTQLSVL.

This chain joins TRBV27 and TRBJ2-7; D is unclear. Germline CDR1 MNHEY, CDR2 SMNVEV (reference sequence). V lost 3 bases to trimming and J lost 0 bases, with 9 bases between them. This CDR3 comprises 14 residues. The CDR3 coding sequence is TGTGCCAGCAGTTTTTTGCCCGGCTCCTACGAGCAGTACTTC. Its protein product is CASSFLPGSYEQYF.

J is TRBJ2-4 and V is TRBV28; 7 nucleotides line up with TRBD2. J gave up 0 bases and V 6 bases, and 8 bases lay outside the gene matches. There are 16 residues in the CDR3. Germline lookup yields CDR1 MDHEN and CDR2 SYDVKM. The CDR3 DNA reads TGTGCCAGCAGGTTGAGCGGGGTACTAGCCAAAAACATTCAGTACTTC. This codes for CASRLSGVLAKNIQYF.

The chain recombines TRBV5-4 with TRBJ1-2, with D possibly being TRBD1 (5 bases). The V and J ends lost 4 bases and 4 bases respectively, with 20 bases between them. The CDR3 loop spans 16 amino acids. Germline CDR1 and CDR2: SGHNT and YYREEE (reference sequence). The CDR3 loop reads CASSGDPPDASYGYTF. The DNA of the CDR3 is TGTGCCAGCAGCGGGGACCCCCCCGACGCAAGCTATGGCTACACCTTC.

In this sample, this clone turned up a few times. This chain uses TRBV27 with TRBJ2-3; D possibly corresponds to TRBD2 (6 bases). CDR1 is MNHEY and CDR2 is SMNVEV in the germline V gene (reference sequence). CDR3 length: 17 residues. Deletions cut 2 bases from V and 1 base from J, with 16 bases between. CDR3 amino acids: CASSLRVGGKGTDTQYF. The CDR3 coding sequence is TGTGCCAGCAGTTTAAGGGTGGGCGGGAAGGGCACAGATACGCAGTATTTT.

V usage is TRBV28 and J usage is TRBJ2-3; TRBD2 might be the D (6 bases). V was pared by 5 bases and J by 4 bases, with 10 bases between. The CDR3 runs to 13 residues. Germline V gene lookup returns CDR1 MDHEN and CDR2 SYDVKM. The CDR3 protein is CASSPGGADTQYF. The CDR3 DNA sequence: TGTGCCAGCAGTCCCGGAGGGGCAGATACGCAGTATTTT.

J is TRBJ1-2 and V is TRBV19; D is perhaps TRBD1 (6 bases). CDR1 LNHDA and CDR2 SQIVND come from the germline V gene (reference sequence). The CDR3 is 14 residues long. The ends were cut back, 6 bases at V and 8 bases at J, with 19 bases in the middle. The CDR3 coding sequence is TGTGCCAGTAGAGTTCGGCAGGGGCTTGTAGGCTACACCTTC. This codes for CASRVRQGLVGYTF. The variable domain in full, completed from reference TRBV19 and TRBJ1-2, reads DGGITQSPKYLFRKEGQNVTLSCEQNLNHDAMYWYRQDPGQGLRLIYYSQIVNDFQKGDIAEGYSVSREKKESFPLTVTSAQKNPTAFYLCASRVRQGLVGYTFGSGTRLTVV.

The genes are TRBV2 and TRBJ2-3; 12 bases are a match to TRBD2. Germline trimming cut 5 bases from V and 0 bases from J; bases unmatched to any gene: 9. This CDR3 has 18 residues. Germline V gives CDR1 SNHLY, CDR2 FYNNEI. CDR3 sequence reads: CASSSGTSGLTSTDTQYF. CDR3 bases: TGTGCCAGCAGTTCGGGGACTAGCGGGCTAACTAGCACAGATACGCAGTATTTT.

The J gene is TRBJ2-3, the V gene TRBV28; a weak D match, TRBD1 (7 bases). There are 14 residues in the CDR3. Germline V lookup: CDR1 MDHEN, CDR2 SYDVKM. The CDR3 is CAGGGAGTTDTQYF. CDR3 DNA: TGTGCTGGAGGGGGCGCAGGGACTACAGATACGCAGTATTTT.

The rearrangement uses TRBV30 and TRBJ2-2, with D unresolved. CDR1 and CDR2 from the germline V gene are GTSNPN and SVGIG (reference sequence). The CDR3 covers 12 residues. V lost 2 bases and J 5 bases, leaving 6 bases between the germline ends. The DNA for the CDR3 is TGTGCCTGGAGTTCTTCGACCGGGGAGCTGTTTTTT. It is translated as CAWSSSTGELFF.

The J gene is TRBJ2-3, the V gene TRBV5-1, with D unresolved. The CDR3 contains 16 residues. The germline V gene has CDR1 SGHRS and CDR2 YFSETQ. Trimming took 0 bases from V and 2 from J, leaving 13 bases between them. The CDR3 reads CASSLDLGRYTDTQYF. The CDR3 region has the DNA TGCGCCAGCAGCTTGGATCTGGGAAGGTACACAGATACGCAGTATTTT.